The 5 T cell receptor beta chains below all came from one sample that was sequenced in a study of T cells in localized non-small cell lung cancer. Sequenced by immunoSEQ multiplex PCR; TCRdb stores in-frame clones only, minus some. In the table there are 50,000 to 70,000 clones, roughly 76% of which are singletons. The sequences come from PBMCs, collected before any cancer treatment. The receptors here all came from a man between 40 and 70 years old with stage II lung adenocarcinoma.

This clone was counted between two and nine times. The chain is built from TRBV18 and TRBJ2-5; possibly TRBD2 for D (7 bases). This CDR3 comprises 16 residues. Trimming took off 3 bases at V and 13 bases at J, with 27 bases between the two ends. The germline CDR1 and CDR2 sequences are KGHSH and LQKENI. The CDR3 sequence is CASSPNSNRAGQSLYF. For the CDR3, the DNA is TGTGCCAGCTCACCGAATAGCAACCGAGCGGGACAAAGCCTGTACTTC.

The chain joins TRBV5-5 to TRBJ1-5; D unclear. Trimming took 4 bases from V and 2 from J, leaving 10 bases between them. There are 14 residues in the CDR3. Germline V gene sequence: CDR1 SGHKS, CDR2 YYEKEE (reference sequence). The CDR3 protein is CASSQRGGNQPQHF. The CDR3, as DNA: TGTGCCAGCAGCCAACGGGGAGGCAATCAGCCCCAGCATTTT.

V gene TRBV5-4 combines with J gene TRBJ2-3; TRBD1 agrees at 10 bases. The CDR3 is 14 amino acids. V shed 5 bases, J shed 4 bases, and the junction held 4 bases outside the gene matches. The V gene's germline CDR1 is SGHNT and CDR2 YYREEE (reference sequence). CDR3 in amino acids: CASRSGTGADTQYF. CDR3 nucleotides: TGTGCCAGCAGGTCCGGGACAGGGGCAGATACGCAGTATTTT.

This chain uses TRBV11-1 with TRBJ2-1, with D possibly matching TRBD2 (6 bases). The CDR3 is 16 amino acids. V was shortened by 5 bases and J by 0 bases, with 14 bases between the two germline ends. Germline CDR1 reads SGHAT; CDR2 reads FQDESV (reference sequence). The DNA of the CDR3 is TGTGCCAGCAGCCCCGGGAGTCCTAGCTCCTACAATGAGCAGTTCTTC. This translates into CASSPGSPSSYNEQFF.

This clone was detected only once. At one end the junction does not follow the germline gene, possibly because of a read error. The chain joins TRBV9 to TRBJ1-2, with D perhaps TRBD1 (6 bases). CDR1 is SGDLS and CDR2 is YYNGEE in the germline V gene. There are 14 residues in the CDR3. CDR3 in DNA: TGTGTCAGCAGTAGGGACACGAGTAACTATGGCTACACCTTC. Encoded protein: CVSSRDTSNYGYTF. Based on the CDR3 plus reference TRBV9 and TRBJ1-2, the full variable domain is DSGVTQTPKHLITATGQRVTLRCSPRSGDLSVYWYQQSLDQGLQFLIQYYNGEERAKGNILERFSAQQFPDLHSELNLSSLELGDSALYFCVSSRDTSNYGYTFGSGTRLTVV.